A single sample is the source of the 29 T cell receptor beta chains below, sequenced in a study of cytomegalovirus exposure and HLA in healthy donors. Measured with immunoSEQ multiplex PCR; TCRdb has only the in-frame clones, and not every one. The repertoire has 90,000 or so clones, around 85% of them found once; the top ten carry about 20%. Sequencing was performed on PBMCs. Source of these receptors: a man aged 18 to 35 in good health and CMV-seropositive.

V gene TRBV2 combines with J gene TRBJ1-5; D possibly corresponds to TRBD1 (5 bases). Germline CDR1 and CDR2: SNHLY and FYNNEI. The CDR3 consists of 14 residues. V dropped 1 base and J dropped 7 bases, with 11 bases sitting between them. The CDR3 region has the DNA TGTGCCAGCAGTGAAGGGACACAAGGCCAGCCCCAGCATTTT. Translating it yields CASSEGTQGQPQHF.

In its sample, this clone was seen once. The rearrangement links TRBV4-2 to TRBJ2-3; 10 positions match TRBD2. Per the germline V gene, CDR1 is LGHNA and CDR2 is YNFKEQ. V shed 4 bases and J 2 bases; nucleotides not matched to a gene: 6. The CDR3 length is 16 residues. CDR3 region: CASSPWTSGDTDTQYF. The DNA for the CDR3 is TGTGCCAGCAGCCCCTGGACTAGCGGAGACACAGATACGCAGTATTTT.

The gene calls are TRBV6-1 and TRBJ2-1; 7 nucleotides agree with TRBD1. Germline CDR1 reads MNHNS; CDR2 reads SASEGT. CDR3 size: 17 residues. J lost 5 bases, V lost 1 base, and 11 bases had no gene match. In DNA form, the CDR3 reads TGTGCCAGCAGTGAAGTTCGTATAGGGGGCTGGGACAATGAGCAGTTCTTC. This translates into CASSEVRIGGWDNEQFF.

J is TRBJ2-7 and V is TRBV7-8; no clear D. CDR1 is SGHVS and CDR2 is FQNEAQ in the germline V gene. Deletions cut 4 bases from V and 2 bases from J, with 15 bases between. The CDR3 is 15 amino acids. The CDR3 region has the DNA TGTGCCAGCAGCTCTGGCCGAACAGCCGCCTACGAGCAGTACGTC. Its translation: CASSSGRTAAYEQYV.

The chain has TRBV27 and TRBJ2-5; TRBD1 matches 7 bases. The CDR3 has 13 residues. After removal of 2 bases from V and 5 bases from J, the junction contained 2 bases not matched to a gene. Germline CDR1 reads MNHEY; CDR2 reads SMNVEV (reference sequence). CDR3 amino acids: CASSLKGAETQYF. The CDR3 DNA reads as TGTGCCAGCAGTTTAAAGGGGGCTGAGACCCAGTACTTC.

This clone was observed once. V gene TRBV5-8 combines with J gene TRBJ1-4, with TRBD1 identical over 10 bases. CDR3 length: 15 amino acids. Trimming cost V 4 bases and J 8 bases; bases outside gene matches: 8. Germline V gives CDR1 SGHTS, CDR2 YDEGEE. The CDR3 loop reads CASSRQGARDEKLFF. CDR3 DNA sequence: TGTGCCAGCAGCCGACAGGGGGCGCGTGACGAAAAACTGTTTTTT. The full variable domain, with the rest looked up from reference TRBV5-8 and TRBJ1-4, is EAGVTQSPTHLIKTRGQQATLRCSPISGHTSVYWYQQALGLGLQFLLWYDEGEERNRGNFPPRFSGRQFPNYSSELNVNALELEDSALYLCASSRQGARDEKLFFGSGTQLSVL.

This clone came up a few times. V and J are TRBV7-9 and TRBJ1-5; 10 nucleotides match TRBD1. CDR3 length: 15 residues. Germline trimming cut 4 bases from V and 7 bases from J; bases unmatched to any gene: 7. Looked up from germline, CDR1 is SEHNR and CDR2 is FQNEAQ (reference sequence). CDR3 sequence (DNA): TGTGCCAGCAGCTCTACCGGGACAGGGGAACAGCCCCAGCATTTT. This gives the protein CASSSTGTGEQPQHF.

The J gene is TRBJ2-1, the V gene TRBV7-9, with D hard to call. V lost 2 bases, J lost 4 bases, and 6 bases lay in between. Germline V gene sequence: CDR1 SEHNR, CDR2 FQNEAQ (reference sequence). This CDR3 has 13 residues. CDR3 sequence: CASSLNRYNEQFF. Here the CDR3 DNA reads TGTGCCAGCAGCTTAAACAGATACAATGAGCAGTTCTTC.

V usage is TRBV11-2 and J usage is TRBJ2-7, with 9 bases aligning to TRBD1. V gave up 4 bases and J gave up 2 bases; unmatched junction bases: 3. Germline V lookup: CDR1 SGHAT, CDR2 FQNNGV. The CDR3 totals 14 residues. CDR3 region: CASSSTGGPYEQYV. As DNA, the CDR3 is TGTGCCAGCAGCTCGACAGGGGGGCCCTACGAGCAGTACGTC.

The V call is TRBV19, the J call TRBJ1-3, with D unresolved. CDR1 and CDR2 (germline): LNHDA, SQIVND (reference sequence). CDR3 length equals 15 residues. V was cut by 3 bases and J by 3 bases, with 12 bases left in between. The CDR3 reads CASSMRRRGGNTIYF. The DNA for the CDR3 is TGTGCCAGTAGTATGAGGCGCCGGGGTGGAAACACCATATATTTT.

As for this clone: Other DNA sequences within the sample encode an identical CDR3. The chain combines TRBV27 with TRBJ2-7; 7 bases align to TRBD1. CDR3 length: 14 amino acids. Trimming cost V 3 bases and J 4 bases; bases outside gene matches: 6. Germline V gene lookup returns CDR1 MNHEY and CDR2 SMNVEV (reference sequence). The CDR3 DNA reads TGTGCCAGCAGTTTTGGCAGGGGGTATTACGAGCAGTACTTC. Translation gives CASSFGRGYYEQYF.

This sequence joins TRBV9 and TRBJ2-1; 12 nucleotides align to TRBD1. The germline V gene encodes CDR1 SGDLS and CDR2 YYNGEE. V lost 4 bases and J lost 4; bases outside the gene matches: 6. CDR3 length equals 16 residues. The CDR3 loop is CASSPQGQGAYNEQFF. The CDR3 nucleotides are TGTGCCAGCAGCCCCCAGGGACAGGGGGCTTACAATGAGCAGTTCTTC. Supplemented by reference TRBV9 and TRBJ2-1, the full variable domain reads DSGVTQTPKHLITATGQRVTLRCSPRSGDLSVYWYQQSLDQGLQFLIQYYNGEERAKGNILERFSAQQFPDLHSELNLSSLELGDSALYFCASSPQGQGAYNEQFFGPGTRLTVL.

This chain uses TRBV5-4 with TRBJ2-3; the match to TRBD1 covers 9 bases. Germline values: CDR1 SGHNT, CDR2 YYREEE (reference sequence). The ends lost 4 bases at V and 5 bases at J; junction bases unmatched: 11. This CDR3 contains 16 residues. CDR3 loop: CASSEHPGQGQDTQYF. The DNA for the CDR3 is TGTGCCAGCAGCGAACACCCGGGACAGGGACAAGATACGCAGTATTTT.

The chain carries TRBV6-1 and TRBJ2-2; D may be TRBD1 (7 bases). Looked up from germline, CDR1 is MNHNS and CDR2 is SASEGT. V gave up 2 bases and J gave up 3 bases, with 13 bases separating them. The CDR3 length is 16 residues. The CDR3 DNA sequence: TGTGCCAGCAGTGAATGGAGGGGGCCGGACACCGGGGAGCTGTTTTTT. As protein: CASSEWRGPDTGELFF.

This sequence joins TRBV28 and TRBJ2-7; TRBD1 matches 9 bases. V was clipped by 6 bases and J by 1 base; unmatched bases: 1. Germline-derived CDR1 and CDR2 are MDHEN and SYDVKM. The CDR3 is 13 amino acids. This CDR3 is CASRTGGSYEQYF. DNA for the CDR3: TGTGCCAGCAGGACAGGGGGGTCCTACGAGCAGTACTTC.

This chain joins TRBV28 and TRBJ2-2, with TRBD1 matching over 7 bases. Germline V gives CDR1 MDHEN, CDR2 SYDVKM. The CDR3 spans 13 residues. V dropped 4 bases and J dropped 5; count of bases not matched to a gene: 1. The CDR3 reads CASSSTGTGELFF. CDR3 sequence (DNA): TGTGCCAGCAGTTCGACAGGGACCGGGGAGCTGTTTTTT.

The J gene is TRBJ2-1, the V gene TRBV29-1; perhaps TRBD2 as D (6 bases). The germline CDR1 and CDR2 sequences are SQVTM and ANQGSEA. The V gene lost 4 bases and the J gene lost 2 bases, with 18 bases spanning the gap. The CDR3 is made up of 16 amino acids. The DNA of the CDR3 is TGCAGCGTTGCCGGGGGAATATGGGGCCCCTACAATGAGCAGTTCTTC. As protein: CSVAGGIWGPYNEQFF.

The chain combines TRBV6-1 with TRBJ2-3; possible D gene TRBD2, 6 bases. The V end was cut by 3 bases, the J end by 0 bases, with 10 bases between. CDR1 and CDR2 (germline): MNHNS, SASEGT. The CDR3 loop spans 15 amino acids. CDR3 residues: CASSDPGTSTDTQYF. CDR3 nucleotide sequence: TGTGCCAGCAGTGACCCCGGGACTAGCACAGATACGCAGTATTTT.

The V call is TRBV28, the J call TRBJ2-2, with D maybe TRBD2 (6 bases). Germline loops: CDR1 MDHEN, CDR2 SYDVKM. CDR3 length: 16 residues. Trimming stripped 6 bases from V and 5 bases from J, with 19 bases between. This chain's CDR3 is CASRSPGTSFTGELFF. The CDR3 nucleotides read TGTGCCAGCAGATCACCCGGGACTTCCTTTACCGGGGAGCTGTTTTTT.

This clone was seen only once. One junction end does not reproduce the germline sequence, and a read error may be involved. The V call is TRBV10-3, the J call TRBJ2-5; possible D gene TRBD2, 5 bases. CDR1 is ENHRY, CDR2 SYGVKD, per germline. The CDR3 spans 12 residues. CDR3 coding DNA: TGTGCCACCAGTGACGGGAAAGAGACCCAGTACTTC. The encoded protein is CATSDGKETQYF.

In this sample, this clone turned up a few times. The chain uses TRBV27 and TRBJ2-1, with D perhaps TRBD2 (5 bases). The CDR3 is 12 amino acids. Germline CDR1 and CDR2: MNHEY and SMNVEV (reference sequence). Trimming stripped 5 bases from V and 8 bases from J, with 10 bases between. In DNA, the CDR3 is TGTGCCAGCAGTGAGACTAAGGATGAGCAGTTCTTC. Protein: CASSETKDEQFF.

The genes are TRBV6-1 and TRBJ2-5, with 8 bases that match TRBD2. Germline CDR1 MNHNS, CDR2 SASEGT. The V segment lost 0 bases and the J segment 5 bases; nucleotides outside the gene matches: 5. The CDR3 runs to 15 residues. The CDR3 protein is CASSEAERETETQYF. The DNA for the CDR3 is TGTGCCAGCAGTGAAGCGGAGCGGGAGACGGAGACCCAGTACTTC.

This chain joins TRBV28 and TRBJ1-5; D ambiguous. The length of the CDR3 is 14 residues. Germline CDR1 MDHEN, CDR2 SYDVKM. V lost 2 bases, J lost 5 bases, and 10 bases lay in between. DNA for the CDR3: TGTGCCAGCAGTTTAAGCACAGATTATCAGCCCCAGCATTTT. This sequence encodes CASSLSTDYQPQHF.

The chain recombines TRBV10-3 with TRBJ1-1, with D perhaps TRBD1 (5 bases). The germline V gene has CDR1 ENHRY and CDR2 SYGVKD. CDR3 length: 14 residues. V lost 10 bases to trimming and J lost 5 bases, with 20 bases between them. CDR3 residues: CATGLGLQRTEAFF. CDR3 in DNA: TGTGCCACCGGCTTGGGACTGCAGAGGACTGAAGCTTTCTTT.

The V call is TRBV6-6, the J call TRBJ1-2; a weak D match, TRBD1 (6 bases). V lost 6 bases to trimming and J lost 8 bases, with 13 bases between them. The CDR3 is 12 residues long. From germline, CDR1 is MNHNY and CDR2 SVGAGI (reference sequence). The DNA for the CDR3 is TGTGCCAGCAGACAGGGAAAAGGGGGCTACACCTTC. Translation gives CASRQGKGGYTF.

The count of this clone is one. V and J are TRBV10-2 and TRBJ1-4; perhaps TRBD1 as D (5 bases). The CDR3 has 14 residues. CDR1 is WSHSY, CDR2 SAAADI, per germline. Trimming took 3 bases from V and 5 from J, leaving 10 bases between them. This CDR3 reads CASSEGAENEKLFF. As DNA, the CDR3 is TGCGCCAGCAGTGAAGGGGCGGAAAATGAAAAACTGTTTTTT.

The J gene is TRBJ2-5, the V gene TRBV2, with D possibly matching TRBD2 (6 bases). Between the trimmed V and J ends, which lost 5 bases and 2 bases, there was a span of 15 bases. CDR3 length equals 15 residues. The germline V gene has CDR1 SNHLY and CDR2 FYNNEI. The CDR3 here is CASSLPPGLQETQYF. The DNA for the CDR3 is TGTGCCAGCAGTTTACCCCCGGGACTGCAAGAGACCCAGTACTTC.

This clone was seen just once. The gene calls are TRBV5-1 and TRBJ2-7; TRBD1 might be the D (5 bases). With 0 bases removed from V and 2 bases from J, the gap between germline ends came to 6 bases. Germline lookup yields CDR1 SGHRS and CDR2 YFSETQ. The CDR3 length is 13 residues. The CDR3 region is CASSLGRAYEQYF. The CDR3 DNA reads TGCGCCAGCAGCTTGGGCAGGGCCTACGAGCAGTACTTC.

Turning to this clone: The CDR3 end shows no conserved phenylalanine or tryptophan, and so a read error is likely. No DNA is shown, since the ends of the CDR3 on it are uncertain; the CDR3 is the one TCRdb lists. V is TRBV15 and J is TRBJ1-2. The CDR3 has 11 residues if both end residues are counted. Germline lookup yields CDR1 LNHNV and CDR2 YYDKDF (reference sequence). CDR3 sequence: CATSSGESSLL.